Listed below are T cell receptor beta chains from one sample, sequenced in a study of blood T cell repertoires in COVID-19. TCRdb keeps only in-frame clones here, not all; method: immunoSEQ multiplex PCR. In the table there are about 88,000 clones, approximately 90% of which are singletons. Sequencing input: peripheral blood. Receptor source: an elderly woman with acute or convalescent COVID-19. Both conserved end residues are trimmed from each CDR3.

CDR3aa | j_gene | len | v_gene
AWSAPGGQY | TRBJ2-7 | 9 | TRBV30
AGGQINTGELF | TRBJ2-2 | 11 | TRBV30
ASSKLGTDTQY | TRBJ2-3 | 11 | TRBV7-3
ASSLDWRTGLVFGQF | TRBJ2-1 | 15 | TRBV11-3
ASTQAGGFEQF | TRBJ2-1 | 11 | TRBV7-9
ASSLGSRVEQY | TRBJ2-7 | 11 | TRBV7-9
ASRVLGAGNTIY | TRBJ1-3 | 12 | TRBV7-2
ASSFWTGGLNTEAF | TRBJ1-1 | 14 | TRBV7-9
SVSGQGLSEAF | TRBJ1-1 | 11 | TRBV29-1
AWSLDRGSPLH | TRBJ1-6 | 11 | TRBV30
ASTPGSDYGYT | TRBJ1-2 | 11 | TRBV12-3/TRBV12-4
AATGTSGQPQH | TRBJ1-5 | 11 | TRBV10-3
ASSPRQGLGEKLF | TRBJ1-4 | 13 | TRBV28
ASSKGRLREGEQF | TRBJ2-1 | 13 | TRBV21-1
ASSSTWELF | TRBJ2-2 | 9 | TRBV5-1
ATSRGNGANQPQH | TRBJ1-5 | 13 | TRBV15
ASRTSGGYNEQF | TRBJ2-1 | 12 | TRBV5-1
ASSPLMGRWTEAF | TRBJ1-1 | 13 | TRBV18
AWSAEVPNTGELF | TRBJ2-2 | 13 | TRBV30
ASSLSAVTGELF | TRBJ2-2 | 12 | TRBV7-7
ASSIQGARQNEQF | TRBJ2-1 | 13 | TRBV5-1
ASSLGTPSSYNEQF | TRBJ2-1 | 14 | TRBV7-2
ASTLSGTGSTEAF | TRBJ1-1 | 13 | TRBV19
ASSPRDIFTYGYT | TRBJ1-2 | 13 | TRBV18
AFGQGSNQPQH | TRBJ1-5 | 11 | TRBV30
ASSRDRVGEKLF | TRBJ1-4 | 12 | TRBV11-3
ASKRGTATDTEAF | TRBJ1-1 | 13 | TRBV2
ASSPPAAVAGELF | TRBJ2-2 | 13 | TRBV11-3
ASSVEGRSGNTIY | TRBJ1-3 | 13 | TRBV9
ASSPGGEGPNAQPQH | TRBJ1-5 | 15 | TRBV18
AISEAGTDTQY | TRBJ2-3 | 11 | TRBV10-3
ASSLNPGYNSPLH | TRBJ1-6 | 13 | TRBV7-2
ASSPRASRREAF | TRBJ1-1 | 12 | TRBV18
ASSVVGGYQF | TRBJ2-1 | 10 | TRBV9
ASSQDLAGGTNTGELF | TRBJ2-2 | 16 | TRBV4-2
ASSLDRGREAF | TRBJ1-1 | 11 | TRBV5-8
ASSITVQQETQY | TRBJ2-5 | 12 | TRBV19
ASSRAWGGNYGYT | TRBJ1-2 | 13 | TRBV4-3
ASSWTGGPSYGYT | TRBJ1-2 | 13 | TRBV7-2
ASSVGQGDEKLF | TRBJ1-4 | 12 | TRBV19
ASSRFDSMASGGAGTGELF | TRBJ2-2 | 19 | TRBV4-2
SVRRGTGYTGELF | TRBJ2-2 | 13 | TRBV29-1
ASGRTGAANYGYT | TRBJ1-2 | 13 | TRBV12-5
ASRSLGGTEAF | TRBJ1-1 | 11 | TRBV3-1/TRBV3-2
AWSRTGIGYT | TRBJ1-2 | 10 | TRBV30
ASSPLGQGIETQY | TRBJ2-5 | 13 | TRBV6-5
ASIGVAYNEQF | TRBJ2-1 | 11 | TRBV19
ASRLGAGGCSYNEQF | TRBJ2-1 | 15 | TRBV12-2
ASSLGTGVEKLF | TRBJ1-4 | 12 | TRBV28
ASSFVAMNTEAF | TRBJ1-1 | 12 | TRBV7-9